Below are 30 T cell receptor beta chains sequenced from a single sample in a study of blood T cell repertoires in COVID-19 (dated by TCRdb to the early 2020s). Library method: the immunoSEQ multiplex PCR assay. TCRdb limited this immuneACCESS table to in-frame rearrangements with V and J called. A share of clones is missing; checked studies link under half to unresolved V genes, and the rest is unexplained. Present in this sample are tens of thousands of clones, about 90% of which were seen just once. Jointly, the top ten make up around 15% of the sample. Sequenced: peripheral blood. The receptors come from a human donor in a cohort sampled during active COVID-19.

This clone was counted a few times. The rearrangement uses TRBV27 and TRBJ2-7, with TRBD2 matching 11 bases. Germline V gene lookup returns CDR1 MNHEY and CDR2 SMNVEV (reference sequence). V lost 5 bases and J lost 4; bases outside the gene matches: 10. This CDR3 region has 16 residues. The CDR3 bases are TGTGCCAGCAGTCCAACGACTAGCGGGATTGGTTACGAGCAGTACTTC. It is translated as CASSPTTSGIGYEQYF.

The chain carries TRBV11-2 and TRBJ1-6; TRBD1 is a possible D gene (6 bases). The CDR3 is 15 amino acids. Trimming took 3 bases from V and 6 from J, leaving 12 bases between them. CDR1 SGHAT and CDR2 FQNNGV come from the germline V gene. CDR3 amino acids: CASSFPTGRNSPLHF. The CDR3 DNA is TGTGCCAGCAGCTTCCCGACAGGTCGTAATTCACCCCTCCACTTT.

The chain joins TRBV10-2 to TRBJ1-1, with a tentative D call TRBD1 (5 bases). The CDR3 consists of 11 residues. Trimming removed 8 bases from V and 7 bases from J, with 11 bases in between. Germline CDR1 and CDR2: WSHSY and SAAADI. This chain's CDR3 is CASLQAGEAFF. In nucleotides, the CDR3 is TGCGCCAGCCTACAGGCCGGTGAAGCTTTCTTT.

The CDR3 is CASSPQPGLAGLNTGELFF. The CDR3 DNA reads TGCGCCAGCAGCCCTCAACCTGGACTAGCGGGATTAAACACCGGGGAGCTGTTTTTT. The rearrangement uses TRBV5-1 and TRBJ2-2; 12 bases map to TRBD2. This CDR3 has 19 amino acids. CDR1 is SGHRS and CDR2 is YFSETQ in the germline V gene. V lost 4 bases to trimming and J lost 2 bases; unmatched junction nucleotides: 12.

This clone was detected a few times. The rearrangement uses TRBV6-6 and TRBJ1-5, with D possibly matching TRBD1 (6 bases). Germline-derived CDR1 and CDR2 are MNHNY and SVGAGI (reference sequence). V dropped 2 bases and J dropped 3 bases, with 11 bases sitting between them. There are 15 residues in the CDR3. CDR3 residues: CASSYEGGNNQPQHF. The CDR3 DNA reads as TGTGCCAGCAGTTACGAGGGGGGGAACAATCAGCCCCAGCATTTT.

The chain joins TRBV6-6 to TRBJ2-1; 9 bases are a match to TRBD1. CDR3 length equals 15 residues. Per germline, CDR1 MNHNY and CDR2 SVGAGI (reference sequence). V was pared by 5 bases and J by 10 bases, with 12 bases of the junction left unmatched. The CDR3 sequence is CASSEPGQGTWEQFF. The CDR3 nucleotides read TGTGCCAGCAGTGAGCCGGGACAGGGTACTTGGGAGCAGTTCTTC.

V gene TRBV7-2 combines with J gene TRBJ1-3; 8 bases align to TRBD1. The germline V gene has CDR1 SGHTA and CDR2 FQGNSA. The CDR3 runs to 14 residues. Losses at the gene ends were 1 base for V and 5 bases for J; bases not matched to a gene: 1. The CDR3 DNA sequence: TGTGCCAGCAGCTTAGGACAGGGGAGAAACACCATATATTTT. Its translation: CASSLGQGRNTIYF. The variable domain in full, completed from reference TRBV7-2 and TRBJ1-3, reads GAGVSQSPSNKVTEKGKDVELRCDPISGHTALYWYRQSLGQGLEFLIYFQGNSAPDKSGLPSDRFSAERTGGSVSTLTIQRTQQEDSAVYLCASSLGQGRNTIYFGEGSWLTVV.

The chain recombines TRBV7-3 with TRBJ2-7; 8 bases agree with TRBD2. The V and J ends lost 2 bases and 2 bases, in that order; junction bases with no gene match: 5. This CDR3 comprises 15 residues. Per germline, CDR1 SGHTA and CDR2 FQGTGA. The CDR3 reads CASSLLSGSAYEQYF. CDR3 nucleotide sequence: TGTGCCAGCAGCTTACTCAGCGGGAGCGCCTACGAGCAGTACTTC.

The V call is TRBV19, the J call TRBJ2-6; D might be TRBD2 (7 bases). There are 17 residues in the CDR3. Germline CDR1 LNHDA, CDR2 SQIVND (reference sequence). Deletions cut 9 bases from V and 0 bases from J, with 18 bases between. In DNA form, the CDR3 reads TGTGCCAGCATGAGCAGGGGAGGGCTCTCTGGGGCCAACGTCCTGACTTTC. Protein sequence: CASMSRGGLSGANVLTF.

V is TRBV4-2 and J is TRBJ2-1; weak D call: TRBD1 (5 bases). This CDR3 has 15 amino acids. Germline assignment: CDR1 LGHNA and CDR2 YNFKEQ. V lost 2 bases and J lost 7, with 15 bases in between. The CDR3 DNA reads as TGTGCCAGCAGCCAACAGGGTCCTGTCCTAAATGAGCAGTTCTTC. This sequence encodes CASSQQGPVLNEQFF.

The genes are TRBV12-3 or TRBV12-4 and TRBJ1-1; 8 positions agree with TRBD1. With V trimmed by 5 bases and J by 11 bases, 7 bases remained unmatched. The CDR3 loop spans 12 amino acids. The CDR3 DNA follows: TGTGCCAGCAGTGGGACAGGTAGGGCGGCTTTCTTT. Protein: CASSGTGRAAFF.

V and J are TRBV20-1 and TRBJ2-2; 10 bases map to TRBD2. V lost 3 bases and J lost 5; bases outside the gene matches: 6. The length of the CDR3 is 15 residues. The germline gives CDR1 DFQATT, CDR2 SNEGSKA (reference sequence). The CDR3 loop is CSASASGRGTGELFF. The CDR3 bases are TGCAGTGCTAGTGCTAGCGGGAGAGGGACCGGGGAGCTGTTTTTT.

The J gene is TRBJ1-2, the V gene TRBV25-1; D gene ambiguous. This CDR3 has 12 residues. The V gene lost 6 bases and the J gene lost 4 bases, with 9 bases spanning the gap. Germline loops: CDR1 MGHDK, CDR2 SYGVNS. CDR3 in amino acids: CASSEGFYGYTF. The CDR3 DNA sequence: TGTGCCAGCAGCGAGGGATTCTATGGCTACACCTTC.

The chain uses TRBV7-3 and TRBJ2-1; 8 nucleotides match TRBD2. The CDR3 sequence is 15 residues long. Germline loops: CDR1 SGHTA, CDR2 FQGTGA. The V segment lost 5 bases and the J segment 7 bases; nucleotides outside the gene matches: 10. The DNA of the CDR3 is TGTGCCAGCAGCCTGGCCGGTGGCGGGAGGAATGAGCAGTTCTTC. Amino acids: CASSLAGGGRNEQFF.

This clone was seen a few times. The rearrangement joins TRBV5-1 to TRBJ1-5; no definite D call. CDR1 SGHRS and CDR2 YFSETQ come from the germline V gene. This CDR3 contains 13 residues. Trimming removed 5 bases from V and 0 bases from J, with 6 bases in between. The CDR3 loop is CASREDSNQPQHF. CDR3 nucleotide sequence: TGCGCCAGCAGAGAGGATAGCAATCAGCCCCAGCATTTT.

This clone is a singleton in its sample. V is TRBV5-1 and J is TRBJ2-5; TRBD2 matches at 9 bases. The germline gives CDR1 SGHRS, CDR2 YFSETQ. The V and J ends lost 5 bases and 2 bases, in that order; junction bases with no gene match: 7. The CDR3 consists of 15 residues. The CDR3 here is CASRTSGAYQETQYF. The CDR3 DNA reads TGCGCCAGCAGGACTAGCGGAGCTTATCAAGAGACCCAGTACTTC.

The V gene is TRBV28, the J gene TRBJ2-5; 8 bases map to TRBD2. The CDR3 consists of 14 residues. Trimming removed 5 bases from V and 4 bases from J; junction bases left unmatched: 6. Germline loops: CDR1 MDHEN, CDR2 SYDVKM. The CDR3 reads CASSQSGRGETQYF. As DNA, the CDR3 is TGTGCCAGCAGTCAAAGCGGGAGAGGAGAGACCCAGTACTTC. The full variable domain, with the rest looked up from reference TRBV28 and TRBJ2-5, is DVKVTQSSRYLVKRTGEKVFLECVQDMDHENMFWYRQDPGLGLRLIYFSYDVKMKEKGDIPEGYSVSREKKERFSLILESASTNQTSMYLCASSQSGRGETQYFGPGTRLLVL.

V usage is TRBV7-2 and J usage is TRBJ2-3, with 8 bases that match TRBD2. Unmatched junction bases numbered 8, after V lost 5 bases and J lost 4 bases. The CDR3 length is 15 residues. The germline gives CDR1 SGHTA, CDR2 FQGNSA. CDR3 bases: TGTGCCAGCAGCCCAGGACTAGCTCTTGCAGATACGCAGTATTTT. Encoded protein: CASSPGLALADTQYF.

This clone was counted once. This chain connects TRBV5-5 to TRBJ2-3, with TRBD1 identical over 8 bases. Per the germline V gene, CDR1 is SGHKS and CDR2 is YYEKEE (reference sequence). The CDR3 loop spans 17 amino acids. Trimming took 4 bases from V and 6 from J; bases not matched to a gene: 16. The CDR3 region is CASSPTPPGGMGDTQYF. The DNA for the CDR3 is TGTGCCAGCAGCCCGACCCCGCCAGGGGGCATGGGGGATACGCAGTATTTT.

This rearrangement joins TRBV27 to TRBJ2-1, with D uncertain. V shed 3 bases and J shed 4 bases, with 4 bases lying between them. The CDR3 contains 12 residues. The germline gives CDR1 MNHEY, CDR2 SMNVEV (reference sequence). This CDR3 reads CASSFQYNEQFF. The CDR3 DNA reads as TGTGCCAGCAGTTTCCAATACAATGAGCAGTTCTTC.

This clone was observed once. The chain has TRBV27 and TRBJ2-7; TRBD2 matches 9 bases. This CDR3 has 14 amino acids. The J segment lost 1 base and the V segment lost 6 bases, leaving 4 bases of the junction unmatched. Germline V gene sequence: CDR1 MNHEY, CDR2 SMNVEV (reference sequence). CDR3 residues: CASRNSGSSYEQYF. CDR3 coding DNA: TGTGCCAGCAGAAATAGCGGGAGTTCCTACGAGCAGTACTTC.

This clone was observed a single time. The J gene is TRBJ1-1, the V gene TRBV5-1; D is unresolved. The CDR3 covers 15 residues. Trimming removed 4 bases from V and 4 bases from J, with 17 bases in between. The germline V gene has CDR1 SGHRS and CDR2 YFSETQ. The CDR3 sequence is CASSVGWAGGTEAFF. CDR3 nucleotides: TGCGCCAGCAGCGTGGGGTGGGCGGGAGGCACTGAAGCTTTCTTT.

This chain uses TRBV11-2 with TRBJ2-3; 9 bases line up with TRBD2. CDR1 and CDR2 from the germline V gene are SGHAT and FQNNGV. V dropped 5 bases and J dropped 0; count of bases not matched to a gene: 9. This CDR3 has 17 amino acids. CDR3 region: CASSAGTSSSSTDTQYF. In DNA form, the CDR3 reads TGTGCCAGCAGCGCTGGGACTAGCTCCTCTAGCACAGATACGCAGTATTTT.

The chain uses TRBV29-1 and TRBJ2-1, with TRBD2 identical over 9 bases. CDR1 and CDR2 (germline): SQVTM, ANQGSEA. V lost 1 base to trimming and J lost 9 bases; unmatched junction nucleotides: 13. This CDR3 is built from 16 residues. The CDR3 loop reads CSVEGAGGRISGEQFF. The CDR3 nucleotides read TGCAGCGTTGAAGGGGCGGGAGGGCGGATATCTGGTGAGCAGTTCTTC.

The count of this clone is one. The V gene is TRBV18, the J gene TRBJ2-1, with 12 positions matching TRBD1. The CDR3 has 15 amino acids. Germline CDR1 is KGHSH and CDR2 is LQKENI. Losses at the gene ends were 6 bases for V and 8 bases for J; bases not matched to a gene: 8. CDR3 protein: CASSLGTGGVDEQFF. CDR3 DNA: TGTGCCAGCTCTCTAGGGACAGGGGGCGTCGATGAGCAGTTCTTC.

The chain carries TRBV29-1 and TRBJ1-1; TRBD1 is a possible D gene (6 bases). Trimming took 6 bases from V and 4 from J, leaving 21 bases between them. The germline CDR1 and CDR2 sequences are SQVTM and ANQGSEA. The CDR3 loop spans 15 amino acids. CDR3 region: CSVGRPQGKGTEAFF. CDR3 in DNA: TGCAGCGTCGGCCGACCCCAGGGGAAAGGCACTGAAGCTTTCTTT.

DNA of the CDR3: TGTGCCAGCTCACCAACAGGGGTGGCAGATACGCAGTATTTT. Protein sequence: CASSPTGVADTQYF. The chain uses TRBV18 and TRBJ2-3; 7 bases agree with TRBD1. The junction had 3 bases not matched to a gene; V was cut back by 2 bases and J by 4 bases. This CDR3 has 14 residues. Looked up from germline, CDR1 is KGHSH and CDR2 is LQKENI.

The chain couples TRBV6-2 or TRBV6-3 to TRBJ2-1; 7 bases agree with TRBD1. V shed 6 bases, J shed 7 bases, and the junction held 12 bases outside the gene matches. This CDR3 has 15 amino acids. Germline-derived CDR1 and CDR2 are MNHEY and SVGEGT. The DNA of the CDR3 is TGTGCCAGCAGCCCGCCCGGACAGGTATCGAATGAGCAGTTCTTC. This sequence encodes CASSPPGQVSNEQFF.

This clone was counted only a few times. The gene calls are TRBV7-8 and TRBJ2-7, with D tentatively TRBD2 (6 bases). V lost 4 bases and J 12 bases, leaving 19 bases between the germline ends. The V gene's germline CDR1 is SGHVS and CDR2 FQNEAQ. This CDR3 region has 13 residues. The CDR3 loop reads CASSSTPFGGGYF. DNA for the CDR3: TGTGCCAGCAGCTCCACCCCCTTCGGGGGAGGGTACTTC.

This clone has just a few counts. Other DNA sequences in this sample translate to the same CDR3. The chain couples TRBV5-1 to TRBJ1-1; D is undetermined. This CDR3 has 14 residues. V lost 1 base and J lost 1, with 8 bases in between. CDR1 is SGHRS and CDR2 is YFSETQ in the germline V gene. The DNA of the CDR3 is TGCGCCAGCAGCTTGACGGGGTCGAACACTGAAGCTTTCTTT. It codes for CASSLTGSNTEAFF. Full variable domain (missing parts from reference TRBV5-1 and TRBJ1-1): KAGVTQTPRYLIKTRGQQVTLSCSPISGHRSVSWYQQTPGQGLQFLFEYFSETQRNKGNFPGRFSGRQFSNSRSEMNVSTLELGDSALYLCASSLTGSNTEAFFGQGTRLTVV.